The clone carrying this TCR beta chain appeared a few times. The data were obtained in a study of blood T cell repertoires in COVID-19. The method was immunoSEQ multiplex PCR; TCRdb's version includes in-frame clones alone and lacks a portion of them. The sample consists of fewer than 150,000 clones, 88% of them appearing once. Trimming removed 2 bases from V and 13 bases from J, with 17 bases in between. The CDR3 has 13 amino acids. Germline V gives CDR1 SQVTM, CDR2 ANQGSEA. V is TRBV29-1 and J is TRBJ1-4; D might be TRBD1 (6 bases). The sample taken for sequencing was peripheral blood. The sequence came from a man between 45 and 60 years old with active or convalescent COVID-19. The CDR3, as DNA: TGCAGCGTTGAAAAAAATCAGGGGAAGACACTGTTTTTT. This encodes CSVEKNQGKTLFF.